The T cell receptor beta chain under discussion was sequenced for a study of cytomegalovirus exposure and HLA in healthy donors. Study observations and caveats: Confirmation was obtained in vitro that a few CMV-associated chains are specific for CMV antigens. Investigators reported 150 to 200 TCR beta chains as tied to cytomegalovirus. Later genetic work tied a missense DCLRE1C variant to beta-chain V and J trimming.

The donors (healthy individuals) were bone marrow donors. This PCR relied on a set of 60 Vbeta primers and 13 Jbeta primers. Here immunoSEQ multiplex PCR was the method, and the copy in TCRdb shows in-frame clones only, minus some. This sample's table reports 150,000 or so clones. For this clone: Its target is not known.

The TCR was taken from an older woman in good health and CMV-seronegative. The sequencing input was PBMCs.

DNA for the CDR3: TGTGCCAGCTCACCAGGGCTAGCGAACGGGGAGCTGTTTTTT. This encodes CASSPGLANGELFF. The chain links TRBV18 to TRBJ2-2, with D perhaps TRBD2 (6 bases). The V and J ends lost 2 bases and 7 bases respectively, with 11 bases between them. The V gene's germline CDR1 is KGHSH and CDR2 LQKENI. The CDR3 has 14 residues.